This is a list of T cell receptor beta chains from one sample in a study of a mutant IDH1 vaccine in newly diagnosed glioma. The repertoire was sequenced with immunoSEQ multiplex PCR; TCRdb's copy has only in-frame clones and lacks some. This sample carries some 33,000 clones, 79% of them seen once, and the ten largest clones take approximately 8.5%. No antigens are known for them. This material consisted of PBMCs, taken from a glioma patient whose treatment included an IDH1 peptide vaccine. The receptors were sampled from a woman in her 30s with glioma. Some clones in this sample may be carry-over from other donors' samples. The CDR3 runs from the conserved cysteine through the conserved F or W. The order of the fields is clone size, J gene, D gene, V gene, CDR3 DNA, CDR3 protein. The D gene is left open where the match is weak. Clone size appears in some rows only: once, few, many, or a class for an expanded clone.

>NA|TRBJ2-1|TRBD2|TRBV30
TGTGCCTGGAGTTATAGCGGGCTTCGGAATGAGCAGTTCTTC
CAWSYSGLRNEQFF
>once|TRBJ2-3|NA|TRBV30
TGTGCCTGGAGACTAGCAACCGATACGCAGTATTTT
CAWRLATDTQYF
>NA|TRBJ2-7|TRBD1|TRBV28
TGTGCCAGCAGCCTCTGGGGACAGGGGGCGTCGGGGGAGCAGTACTTC
CASSLWGQGASGEQYF
>NA|TRBJ1-1|NA|TRBV11-2
TGTGCCAGCACCCATGGCAGGGTGAACACTGAAGCTTTCTTT
CASTHGRVNTEAFF
>once|TRBJ1-6|TRBD1|TRBV30
TGTGCCTGGACGACAGGGGAAGTAAATTCACCCCTCCACTTT
CAWTTGEVNSPLHF
>NA|TRBJ2-7|NA|TRBV5-8
TGTGCCAGCAGCTTATGGGGGGCCTACGAGCAGTACTTC
CASSLWGAYEQYF
>NA|TRBJ2-1|TRBD2|TRBV25-1
TGTGCCAGCAGCGGTCTAACTAGCGGAATCTACAATGAGCAGTTCTTC
CASSGLTSGIYNEQFF
>NA|TRBJ2-1|TRBD2|TRBV10-2
TGCGCCAGCAATGCCGGGACTAGGTCCCAAGGGGAGCAGTTCTTC
CASNAGTRSQGEQFF
>NA|TRBJ2-5|TRBD2|TRBV11-2
TGTGCCAGCAGCCAGCGGGGCATACCTCAGGAGACCCAGTACTTC
CASSQRGIPQETQYF
>NA|TRBJ2-7|TRBD1|TRBV30
TGTGCCTGGAGTAGGCAGGGGGTCAACGAGCAGTACTTC
CAWSRQGVNEQYF
>NA|TRBJ1-2|TRBD1|TRBV6-5
TGTGCCAGCAGTTACTCACATGGGACAGGGGGAGGTGGCTACACCTTC
CASSYSHGTGGGGYTF
>NA|TRBJ2-7|TRBD2|TRBV19
TGTGCCAGTAGTATACGACACGGACTAGCCTACGAGCAGTACTTC
CASSIRHGLAYEQYF
>NA|TRBJ1-3|NA|TRBV4-1
TGCGCCAGCAGCCAAGTCCCTTCCGGTGGAAACACCATATATTTT
CASSQVPSGGNTIYF
>NA|TRBJ2-3|NA|TRBV10-3
TGTGCCATCAGTGAGTCGGCGAGCCGTTCGCAGTATTTT
CAISESASRSQYF
>NA|TRBJ2-1|TRBD2|TRBV27
TGTGCCAGCAGCTCCTGGGGGGGCAATGAGCAGTTCTTC
CASSSWGGNEQFF
>NA|TRBJ1-1|NA|TRBV10-2
TGCGCCAGCAGTGAGTCAGGGGGGACTGAAGCTTTCTTT
CASSESGGTEAFF
>NA|TRBJ1-1|NA|TRBV25-1
TGTGCCAGCAGTGAGAACGTGGACACTGAAGCTTTCTTT
CASSENVDTEAFF
>NA|TRBJ1-3|TRBD1|TRBV2
TGTGCCAGCTCCTGGGACAGCTACTCTGGAAACACCATATATTTT
CASSWDSYSGNTIYF
>NA|TRBJ1-5|NA|TRBV28
TGTGCCACCTCCCGGGGCAGTCAGCCCCAGCATTTT
CATSRGSQPQHF
>NA|TRBJ1-4|TRBD1|TRBV2
TGTGCCAGCGGCGCGCAGGGGGGGAATGAAAAACTGTTTTTT
CASGAQGGNEKLFF
>NA|TRBJ2-7|NA|TRBV11-2
TGTGCCAGCAGCTTACAATCACGGATCTACGAGCAGTACTTC
CASSLQSRIYEQYF
>NA|TRBJ2-5|TRBD2|TRBV30
TGTGCCTGGGGGAGGCGGGGGGCTTGGGAGGAGACCCAGTACTTC
CAWGRRGAWEETQYF
>NA|TRBJ2-7|TRBD2|TRBV20-1
TGCAGTGCGAGAAGGGGGACTAGCAGGTACTTC
CSARRGTSRYF
>NA|TRBJ1-2|TRBD1|TRBV19
TGTGCCAGTAGTATGGTCGGACAGGCTAATGGCTACACCTTC
CASSMVGQANGYTF
>NA|TRBJ1-2|NA|TRBV5-1
TGCGCCAGCAGCTTGGACAGGGTAACGAGTCTCGATGGCTACACCTTC
CASSLDRVTSLDGYTF
>NA|TRBJ1-3|NA|TRBV11-2
TGTGCCAGCAGCTTAGTTGGATCCCTCTCTGGAAACACCATATATTTT
CASSLVGSLSGNTIYF
>few|TRBJ1-5|NA|TRBV30
TGTGCCTGGAGTGGGGCAGGGGTCAATCAGCCCCAGCATTTT
CAWSGAGVNQPQHF
>NA|TRBJ2-6|NA|TRBV19
TGTGCCAGTAGTCAATCTGGGGCCAACGTCCTGACTTTC
CASSQSGANVLTF
>NA|TRBJ1-2|NA|TRBV5-1
TGCGCCAGCAGCCACGGGTCCATCTGGGACTATGGCTACACCTTC
CASSHGSIWDYGYTF
>NA|TRBJ2-5|TRBD1|TRBV7-9
TGTGCCAGCAGCTCAGGGGGCGCGGAGACCCAGTACTTC
CASSSGGAETQYF
>NA|TRBJ2-2|TRBD1|TRBV7-9
TGTGCCAGCAACACGCGGGGACAGGGCGGTTCCGGGGAGCTGTTTTTT
CASNTRGQGGSGELFF
>NA|TRBJ2-7|TRBD1|TRBV6-1
TGTGCCAGCAGTGCTCTACCGGGACAGGGCTACGAGCAGTACTTC
CASSALPGQGYEQYF
>NA|TRBJ1-1|TRBD1|TRBV2
TGTGCCAGCAGTCCCCAGGGGGTACGAACTGAAGCTTTCTTT
CASSPQGVRTEAFF
>NA|TRBJ2-7|TRBD1|TRBV11-2
TGTGCCAGCAGCTTGGACAGGGGGCAGGGCGAGCAGTACTTC
CASSLDRGQGEQYF
>NA|TRBJ2-7|NA|TRBV7-8
TGTGCCAGCAGACAGAATGCGGGCCGTGCTAGCTCCTACGAGCAGTACTTC
CASRQNAGRASSYEQYF
>NA|TRBJ2-3|TRBD1|TRBV9
TGTGCCAGCAGCGTAGAGGGGGCTATTACAGATACGCAGTATTTT
CASSVEGAITDTQYF
>NA|TRBJ2-3|NA|TRBV11-1
TGTGCCAGCAGCTCCTCCCCGAGGGGGAGCACAGATACGCAGTATTTT
CASSSSPRGSTDTQYF
>NA|TRBJ2-5|TRBD1|TRBV7-2
TGTGCCAGCAGGAGACAGGGGGTGGAGACCCAGTACTTC
CASRRQGVETQYF
>NA|TRBJ1-2|NA|TRBV6-6
TGTGCCAGCAGTTACTCGGCGGGGTTAGCGGATGGCTACACCTTC
CASSYSAGLADGYTF
>NA|TRBJ1-2|NA|TRBV9
TGTGCCAGCAGCGAGAGAGGGTGGACCTATGGCTACACCTTC
CASSERGWTYGYTF
>NA|TRBJ1-3|NA|TRBV6-5
TGTGCCAGCAGAAGCCCTGGGGACACCATATATTTT
CASRSPGDTIYF
>NA|TRBJ2-3|TRBD2|TRBV5-4
TGTGCCTCGTTGGGGGGGGAGGGCACAGATACGCAGTATTTT
CASLGGEGTDTQYF
>few|TRBJ1-5|NA|TRBV5-1
TGCGCCAGCAGCTTGGACCCCAATCAGCCCCAGCATTTT
CASSLDPNQPQHF
>NA|TRBJ1-1|NA|TRBV15
TGTGCCACCAGCGAATCTCAGGGGTTATGGACTGAAGCTTTCTTT
CATSESQGLWTEAFF
>NA|TRBJ2-1|TRBD2|TRBV6-6
TGTGCCAGCACCTATGGACTAGCGGGAGTAAATGAGCAGTTCTTC
CASTYGLAGVNEQFF
>NA|TRBJ2-1|TRBD2|TRBV4-1
TGCGCCAGCAGCCAAGCGGAGGGACTAGCTTTGAATGAGCAGTTCTTC
CASSQAEGLALNEQFF
>NA|TRBJ2-7|NA|TRBV2
TGTGCCAGCAGTGCGTCGGGAGGGACAGACGAGCAGTACTTC
CASSASGGTDEQYF
>NA|TRBJ2-7|TRBD2|TRBV5-1
TGCGCCAGCAGCTTCGGGGGGACCGGGGTAACCTACGAGCAGTACTTC
CASSFGGTGVTYEQYF
>few|TRBJ1-4|NA|TRBV4-2
TGTGCCAGCAGCTCGATAGGGGGATCTAATGAAAAACTGTTTTTT
CASSSIGGSNEKLFF
>NA|TRBJ1-5|TRBD1|TRBV7-2
TGTGCCAGCAGATCGACCGGGACAGGGGGCACTCAGCCCCAGCATTTT
CASRSTGTGGTQPQHF
>NA|TRBJ2-7|NA|TRBV11-3
TGTGCCAGCAGCACCCAGGGGAGGGTCTCCTACGAGCAGTACTTC
CASSTQGRVSYEQYF
>NA|TRBJ2-7|TRBD2|TRBV9
TGTGCCAGCAGCACGGCTAGCGGGGGCTACGAGCAGTACTTC
CASSTASGGYEQYF
>few|TRBJ1-4|NA|TRBV27
TGTGCCAGCACCCCGGAGGGAGGTGAAAAACTGTTTTTT
CASTPEGGEKLFF